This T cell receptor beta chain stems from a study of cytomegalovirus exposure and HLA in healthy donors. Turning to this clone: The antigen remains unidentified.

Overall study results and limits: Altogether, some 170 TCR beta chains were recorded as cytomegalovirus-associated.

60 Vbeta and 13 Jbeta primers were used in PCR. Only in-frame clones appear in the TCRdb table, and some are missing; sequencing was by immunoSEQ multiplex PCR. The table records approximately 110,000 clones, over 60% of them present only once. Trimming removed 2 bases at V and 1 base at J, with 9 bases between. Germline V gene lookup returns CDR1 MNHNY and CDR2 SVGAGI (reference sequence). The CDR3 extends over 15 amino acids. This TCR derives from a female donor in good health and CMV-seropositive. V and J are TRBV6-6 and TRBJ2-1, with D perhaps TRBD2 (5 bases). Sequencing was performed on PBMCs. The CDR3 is CASSYRGTSYNEQFF. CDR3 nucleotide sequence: TGTGCCAGCAGTTACCGGGGAACATCCTACAATGAGCAGTTCTTC.